This T cell receptor (beta chain) was recorded in a study of T cell responses to AZD1222 COVID-19 vaccine. Only in-frame clones appear in the TCRdb table, and some are missing; sequencing was by immunoSEQ multiplex PCR. The sample yields under 150,000 clones, about 90% seen once. The germline V gene has CDR1 MGHRA and CDR2 YSYEKL. The CDR3 covers 17 residues. With V trimmed by 1 base and J by 1 base, 10 bases remained unmatched. As to this clone: The antigen remains unidentified.

Study-level results: Females made up more of the donors, who were largely white British, and clonal diversity may have come out too low.

The chain recombines TRBV4-1 with TRBJ2-7; 7 bases match TRBD1. The sequence was collected from an adult in good health. The sample in question was peripheral blood, obtained on day 0 of AZD1222 vaccination. CDR3 DNA sequence: TGCGCCAGCAGCCAAGGTACACCGGGACAGATTTCCTACGAGCAGTACTTC. Protein sequence: CASSQGTPGQISYEQYF.